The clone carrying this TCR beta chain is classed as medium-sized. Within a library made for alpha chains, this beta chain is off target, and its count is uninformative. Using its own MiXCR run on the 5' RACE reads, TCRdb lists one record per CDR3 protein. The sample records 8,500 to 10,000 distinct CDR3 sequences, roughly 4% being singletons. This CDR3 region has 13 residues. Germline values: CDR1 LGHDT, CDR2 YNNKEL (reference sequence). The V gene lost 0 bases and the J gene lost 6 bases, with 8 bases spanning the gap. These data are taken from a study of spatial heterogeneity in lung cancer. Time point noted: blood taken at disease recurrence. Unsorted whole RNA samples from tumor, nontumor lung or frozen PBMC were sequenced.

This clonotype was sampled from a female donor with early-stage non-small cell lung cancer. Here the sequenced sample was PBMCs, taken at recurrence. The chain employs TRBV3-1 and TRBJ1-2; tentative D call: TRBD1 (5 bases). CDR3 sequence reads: CASSQERGNGYTF. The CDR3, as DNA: TGTGCCAGCAGCCAAGAGAGGGGAAATGGCTACACCTTC.